This record concerns one T cell receptor (beta chain) sequence. Its antigen is unknown. No much larger clonotype is one base removed from it; base qualities were not supplied. Using the deep immunoSEQ assay, multiplex PCR amplified TCR CDR3 regions from genomic DNA. Extracted genomic DNA from each cell subset was distributed evenly across all wells of several immunoSEQ 96-well plates, and each plate was treated as a replicate. For unsorted PBMC, 250 to 300 ng of genomic DNA, equivalent to roughly 30,000 T cell genomes, went into each replicate PCR. Ten immunoSEQ deep assay plates were used to sequence the unsorted PBMC genomic DNA. The purified libraries were quantified using a Qubit 3.0 fluorometer, sized with a Bioanalyzer 2100, and then quantified again using the KAPA Library Quantification kit. Each immunoSEQ 96-well plate was sequenced on its own single-read 150-cycle Illumina NextSeq 550 flow cell. For the original study's pipeline: The immunoSEQ output contained only junctional sequences without quality scores, so filtering could not match that applied to full-length reads. Sequences were annotated with PyIR, a Python wrapper for IgBLAST v1.9, using IMGT germline references to assign V/J genes and CDR3. Reads were removed for weak V/J assignments (E-value above 1e-6), missing CDR3, stop codons, out-of-frame junctions, or ambiguous translated residues. V3J clonotypes were defined by identical inferred V gene, J gene, and CDR3 amino acid sequence. The percentage overlap between two repertoires was calculated by dividing the number of shared unique clonotypes by the size of the smaller repertoire. Three approaches were used to assess repertoire richness: RTK rarefaction, the Chao1 estimator, and Recon v2.1 estimates of unobserved clonotypes. TCRdb carries this immuneACCESS record with in-frame sequences only. Its versions omit some clonotypes, under half of them owing to an unresolved V gene in the studies checked, with the rest unexplained. V and J calls and clone size are as listed in that table; D and trimming were resolved from the DNA. The sample table records 450,000 to 500,000 clones; over 75% of these occur just once. Roughly 12% of the sample comes from the top ten.

Taken from the germline V gene (reference sequence), the CDR1 and CDR2 loops are LNHNV and YYDKDF. Measured from the cysteine to the phenylalanine, the CDR3 is 13 residues long. Left in the record is the CDR3 DNA by itself, 39 bases read in frame from the first base. Clipping removes 4 bases from V and 4 bases from J, with 3 as the unmatched junction base count. This specimen belongs to a study of shared clonotypes between healthy human individuals (dated by TCRdb to 2020 to 2021). Describing the broader study: Three men and a couple of women, aged 18 to 49 years, made up the cohort. To estimate repertoire size and how much clonotype sharing occurs between individuals, the study deeply sequenced the blood TCR repertoires of roughly 5 healthy adults. Each donor's leukapheresis produced roughly between roughly 0.85 and 9.5 billion PBMCs. Libraries were prepared and TCR repertoires were sequenced by different laboratories using diverse techniques, in order to increase sequencing depth and limit assay-specific biases. Study-level results and caveats: The genetic and exposure-history diversity represented was limited by the small number of donors. Sampling was restricted to blood, and TCR repertoires in tissue are likely to differ from TCR repertoires in blood. Pairwise subsampling indicated that sequencing depth was expected to affect the degree of clonotype sharing among donors.

The donors were healthy, HIV-negative adults with no recently reported acute infections or vaccinations. Only Caucasian adults living in Nashville, Tennessee, USA were represented among the donors. In the unsorted samples, 90 million or so PBMCs were counted, and genomic DNA was extracted using the QIAamp DNA Blood Mini kit. Blood was obtained by leukapheresis, after which PBMCs were separated by Ficoll-Histopaque density gradient centrifugation and cryopreserved in liquid nitrogen vapor phase. The TCR comes from a woman in her forties in good health. Some clones in this sample may be carry-over from other donors' samples. The sequence is built from TRBV15 and TRBJ2-7; 8 bases in the junction line up with TRBD2. Source material: PBMCs. The DNA sequence is as follows: TGTGCCACCAGCAAAGGGACTAGATACGAGCAGTACTTC. This gives the protein CATSKGTRYEQYF.